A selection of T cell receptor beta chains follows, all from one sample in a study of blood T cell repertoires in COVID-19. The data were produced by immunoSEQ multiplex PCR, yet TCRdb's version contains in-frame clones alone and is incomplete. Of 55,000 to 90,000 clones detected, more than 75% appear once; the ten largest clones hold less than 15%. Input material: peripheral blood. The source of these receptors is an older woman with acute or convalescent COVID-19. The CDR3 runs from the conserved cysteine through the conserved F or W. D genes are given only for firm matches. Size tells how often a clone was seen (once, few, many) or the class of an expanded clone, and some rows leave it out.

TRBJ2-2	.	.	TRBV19	CASSLRTGELFF	TGTGCCAGTAGCCTCCGCACCGGGGAGCTGTTTTTT
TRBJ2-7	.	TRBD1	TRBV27	CASSPRGLDEQYF	TGTGCCAGCAGTCCTAGGGGGCTCGACGAGCAGTACTTC
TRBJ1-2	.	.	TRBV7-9	CASSLNGVYGYTF	TGTGCCAGCAGCTTGAACGGAGTCTATGGCTACACCTTC
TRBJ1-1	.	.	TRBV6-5	CASSPFLRNTEAFF	TGTGCCAGCAGTCCGTTTCTCAGGAACACTGAAGCTTTCTTT
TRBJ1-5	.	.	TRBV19	CASSIYQGSNQPQHF	TGTGCCAGTAGTATTTACCAGGGGAGCAATCAGCCCCAGCATTTT
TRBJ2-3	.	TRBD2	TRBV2	CASSVLAGGKSF	TGTGCCAGCAGTGTTCTAGCGGGGGGAAAATCTTTT
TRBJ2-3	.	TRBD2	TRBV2	CAIRGLAGSSTDTQYF	TGTGCCATCCGGGGACTAGCGGGGTCTAGCACAGATACGCAGTATTTT
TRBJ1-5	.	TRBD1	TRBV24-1	CATSDPEGTGYNQPQHF	TGTGCCACCAGTGACCCCGAGGGGACAGGGTACAATCAGCCCCAGCATTTT
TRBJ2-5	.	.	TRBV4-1	CASSRGDAQETQYF	TGCGCCAGCAGCCGCGGGGATGCTCAAGAGACCCAGTACTTC
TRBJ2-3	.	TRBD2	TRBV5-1	CASTRAGDLTDTQYF	TGCGCCAGCACCAGAGCGGGGGACCTCACAGATACGCAGTATTTT
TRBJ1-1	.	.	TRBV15	CATSRALQGGNTEAFF	TGTGCCACCAGCAGAGCCCTTCAGGGAGGGAACACTGAAGCTTTCTTT
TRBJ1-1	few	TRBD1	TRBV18	CASSPPTGGMNTEAFF	TGTGCCAGCTCACCACCGACAGGGGGAATGAACACTGAAGCTTTCTTT
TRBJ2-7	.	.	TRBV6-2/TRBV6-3	CASSIYYEQYF	TGTGCCAGCAGCATATACTACGAGCAGTACTTC
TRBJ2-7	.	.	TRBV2	CASRESTGNYEQYF	TGTGCCAGCAGGGAAAGCACAGGCAACTACGAGCAGTACTTC
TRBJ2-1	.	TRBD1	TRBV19	CASSRGQAYNEQFF	TGTGCCAGTAGCAGGGGGCAGGCCTACAATGAGCAGTTCTTC
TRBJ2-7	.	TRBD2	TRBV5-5	CASSLGGGSSYEQYF	TGTGCCAGCAGCTTGGGCGGGGGTAGCTCCTACGAGCAGTACTTC